This T cell receptor (beta chain) is from a study of blood T cell repertoires in COVID-19. Study-level background: Some COVID-19 samples were acute and others convalescent; all came from the United States, Italy and Spain.

The CDR3 is 12 residues long. V shed 7 bases and J shed 2 bases, with 6 bases lying between them. CDR1 LNHDA and CDR2 SQIVND come from the germline V gene (reference sequence). Profiled with immunoSEQ multiplex PCR; TCRdb holds only in-frame clones, not every one. The top ten hold roughly 5.3% of the sample, which has about 140,000 clones, 80% seen once. This sequence joins TRBV19 and TRBJ1-5; D perhaps matches TRBD1 (6 bases). Sequenced sample: peripheral blood. This clonotype was obtained from a woman between 50 and 59 years old with acute or convalescent COVID-19. This CDR3 reads CASNRGNQPQHF. DNA for the CDR3: TGTGCCAGTAACAGGGGCAATCAGCCCCAGCATTTT.